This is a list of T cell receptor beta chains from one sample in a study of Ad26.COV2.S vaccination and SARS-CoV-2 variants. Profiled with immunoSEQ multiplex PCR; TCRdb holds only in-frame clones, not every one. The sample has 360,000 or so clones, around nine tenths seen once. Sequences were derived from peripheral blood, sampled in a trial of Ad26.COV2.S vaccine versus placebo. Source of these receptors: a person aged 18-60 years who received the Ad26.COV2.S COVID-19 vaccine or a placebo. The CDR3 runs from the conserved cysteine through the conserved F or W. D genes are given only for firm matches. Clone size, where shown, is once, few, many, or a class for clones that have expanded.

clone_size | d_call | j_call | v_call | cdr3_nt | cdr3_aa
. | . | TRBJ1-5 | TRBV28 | TGTGCCAGCAGTTTATTAGGGCATCAGCCCCAGCATTTT | CASSLLGHQPQHF
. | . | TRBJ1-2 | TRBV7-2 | TGTGCCAGCAGCTTTCCAGGGGTGAGCGGCTACACCTTC | CASSFPGVSGYTF
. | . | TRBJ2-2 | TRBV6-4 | TGTGCCAGCAGTGCCACCGGGGAGCTGTTTTTT | CASSATGELFF
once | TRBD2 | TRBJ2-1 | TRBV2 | TGTGCCAGCAGTCCGAGCGGGAGAACCTACAATGAGCAGTTCTTC | CASSPSGRTYNEQFF
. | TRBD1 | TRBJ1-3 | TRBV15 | TGTGCCACCAGCTCGGGACAGGGGGCGTCAGGAAACACCATATATTTT | CATSSGQGASGNTIYF
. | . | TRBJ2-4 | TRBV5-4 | TGTGCCAGCAGCTTGGACAGCAAAAACATTCAGTACTTC | CASSLDSKNIQYF
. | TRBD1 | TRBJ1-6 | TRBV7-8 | TGTGCCAGCAGCAACGGACAGGCAAATAATTCACCCCTCCACTTT | CASSNGQANNSPLHF
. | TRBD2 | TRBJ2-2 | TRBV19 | TGTGCCAGTAGTATTGGGGTAGCGGGAGCCTTTCCGAACACCGGGGAGCTGTTTTTT | CASSIGVAGAFPNTGELFF
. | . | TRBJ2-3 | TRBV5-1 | TGCGCCAGCGTAGGGGAACCACCCACAGATACGCAGTATTTT | CASVGEPPTDTQYF
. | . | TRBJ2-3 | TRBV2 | TGTGCCAGCAGCCCGGGACGAGCGCTCACAGATACGCAGTATTTT | CASSPGRALTDTQYF
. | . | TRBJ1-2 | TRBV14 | TGTGCCAGCAGCCAAGCCCGTTCCCCGGTCTATGGCTACACCTTC | CASSQARSPVYGYTF
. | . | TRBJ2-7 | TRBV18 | TGTGCCAGCTCACCACCAAATAGCGGAGCCTACGAGCAGTACTTC | CASSPPNSGAYEQYF
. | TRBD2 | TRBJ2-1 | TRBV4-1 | TGCGCCAGCAGCCAAACACTAGCGGGCTCCTACAATGAGCAGTTCTTC | CASSQTLAGSYNEQFF
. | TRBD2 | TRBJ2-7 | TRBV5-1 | TGCGCCAGCAGCTTGGTAGCGGGCACCTACGAGCAGTACTTC | CASSLVAGTYEQYF
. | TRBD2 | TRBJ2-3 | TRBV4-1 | TGCGCCAGCAGCCACCAGGGACTAGCGGTGAGCACAGATACGCAGTATTTT | CASSHQGLAVSTDTQYF
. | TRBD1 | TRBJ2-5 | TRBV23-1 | TGCGCCAGCGCAAGACAGGGCTCTACTATTATAAAAGAGACCCAGTACTTC | CASARQGSTIIKETQYF
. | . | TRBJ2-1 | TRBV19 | TGTGCCAGTAGTATGATCCTAGCGAGCTACAATGAGCAGTTCTTC | CASSMILASYNEQFF
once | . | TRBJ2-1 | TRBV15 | TGTGCCACCAGCAGGGGGGGCTACAATGAGCAGTTCTTC | CATSRGGYNEQFF
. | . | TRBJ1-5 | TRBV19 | TGTGCCAGTAGTATGGGTCGGAATCAGCCCCAGCATTTT | CASSMGRNQPQHF
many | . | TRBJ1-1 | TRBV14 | TGTGCCAGCAGCCAATACTCTGGGTTATCTATGAACACTGAAGCTTTCTTT | CASSQYSGLSMNTEAFF
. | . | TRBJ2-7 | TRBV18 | TGTGCCAGCTCCCGGGTGGGAGGGGGAGCGCTTAAGGACGAGCAGTACTTC | CASSRVGGGALKDEQYF
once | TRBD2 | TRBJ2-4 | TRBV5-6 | TGTGCCAGCAGCTCGGGAGGAGCCAAAAACATTCAGTACTTC | CASSSGGAKNIQYF
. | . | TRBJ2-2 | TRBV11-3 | TGTGCCAGCAGCCGACCGGGACGGACCGGGGAGCTGTTTTTT | CASSRPGRTGELFF
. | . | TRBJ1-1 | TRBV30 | TGTGCCTGGAGTCAGTCCGGGACTGAAGCTTTCTTT | CAWSQSGTEAFF
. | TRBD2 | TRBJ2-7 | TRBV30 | TGTGCCTGGAGTGTCCGGCGGGAGAACGAGCAGTACTTC | CAWSVRRENEQYF
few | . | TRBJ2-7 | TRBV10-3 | TGTGCCATCAGTGAAGACAGTGTCACCTACGAGCAGTACTTC | CAISEDSVTYEQYF
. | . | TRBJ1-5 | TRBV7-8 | TGTGCCAGCAGCCCTTGGGTTAGGTTTAACAATCAGCCCCAGCATTTT | CASSPWVRFNNQPQHF
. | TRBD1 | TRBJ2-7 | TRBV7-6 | TGTGCCAGCAGGCCCAGGGGACAGGGGATCGCCTACGAGCAGTACTTC | CASRPRGQGIAYEQYF
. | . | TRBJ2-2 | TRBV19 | TGTGCCAGTAGGGCGAGCAGGGCAGACACCGGGGAGCTGTTTTTT | CASRASRADTGELFF
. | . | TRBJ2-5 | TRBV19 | TGTGCCAGTAAGCCGGAGGGCCAAGAGACCCAGTACTTC | CASKPEGQETQYF
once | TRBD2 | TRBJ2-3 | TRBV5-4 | TGTGCCAGCAGCACGGGACTAGCGGGAGGTGAATATACGCAGTATTTT | CASSTGLAGGEYTQYF
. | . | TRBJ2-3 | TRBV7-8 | TGTGCCAGCAGCCCACACAGGGTTACAGATACGCAGTATTTT | CASSPHRVTDTQYF
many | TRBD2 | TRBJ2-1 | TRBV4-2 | TGTGCCAGCAGCCAAGGAGGCGGGCGGGAGAGTGAATCCTACAATGAGCAGTTCTTC | CASSQGGGRESESYNEQFF
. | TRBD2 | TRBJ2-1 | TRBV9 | TGTGCCAGCAGCGTAGGTTTAGGACTAGCGAGCGATATTGCCTACAATGAGCAGTTCTTC | CASSVGLGLASDIAYNEQFF
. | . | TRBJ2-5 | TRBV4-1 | TGCGCCAGCAGCCAGCCCTACTTGCGCAAGTACCAAGAGACCCAGTACTTC | CASSQPYLRKYQETQYF
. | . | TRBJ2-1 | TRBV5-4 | TGTGCCAGCAGGGACCTGGCTCACAATGAGCAGTTCTTC | CASRDLAHNEQFF
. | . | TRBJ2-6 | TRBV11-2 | TGTGCCAGCAGCGATACGAGAGGGGCCAACGTCCTGACTTTC | CASSDTRGANVLTF
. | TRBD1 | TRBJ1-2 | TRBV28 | TGTGCCAGCAGTACTTTCCCCTTCGGACAGGTCATCTATGGCTACACCTTC | CASSTFPFGQVIYGYTF
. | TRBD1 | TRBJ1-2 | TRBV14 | TGTGCCAGCAGCCAAGCCCTCAGGGGGAACTATGGCTACACCTTC | CASSQALRGNYGYTF
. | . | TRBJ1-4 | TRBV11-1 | TGTGCCAGCAGCCCGGCCAGGAGCCCAAGGGAAAAACTGTTTTTT | CASSPARSPREKLFF
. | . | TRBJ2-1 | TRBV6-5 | TGTGCCAGCAGTCCCGGTGGGGGGTGGGAGTTCTTC | CASSPGGGWEFF
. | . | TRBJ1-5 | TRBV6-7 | TGTGCCAGCACGTCGGACAAGCCCAATCAGCCCCAGCATTTT | CASTSDKPNQPQHF
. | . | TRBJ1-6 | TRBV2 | TGTGCCAGCAGTCCACAGGGAGGCCTTAATTCACCCCTCCACTTT | CASSPQGGLNSPLHF